Listed below are T cell receptor beta chains from one sample, sequenced in a study of CDR3 diversity in severe acne. Via MiXCR, TCRdb re-called the PCR reads, giving one row per CDR3 protein. The table includes under 100,000 distinct CDR3 sequences, around half detected once. Source material: blood. These receptors came from a male donor in good health, serving as a control. The CDR3 runs from the conserved cysteine through the conserved F or W. The D gene is left open where the match is weak. Clone size is given for some rows only: seen once, a few or many times, or a class if the clone is expanded.

j_gene,d_gene,v_gene,abundance,len,CDR3nt,CDR3aa
TRBJ2-7,-,TRBV29-1,many,14,TGCAGCGTTGCGAAGGGGTCGAGCTCCTACGAGCAGTACTTC,CSVAKGSSSYEQYF
TRBJ2-3,TRBD2,TRBV20-1,once,16,TGCAGTGCTAGCCCCGTGACGGGGGGGGCCGCGGATACGCAGTATTTT,CSASPVTGGAADTQYF
TRBJ1-2,-,TRBV29-1,many,11,TGCAGCGTTGACACTGGGGGTGGCTACACCTTC,CSVDTGGGYTF
TRBJ1-1,TRBD1,TRBV7-8,-,15,TGTGCCAGCAGCAATCCACAGGGGATGAACACTGAAGCTTTCTTT,CASSNPQGMNTEAFF
TRBJ2-2,-,TRBV5-4,few,14,TGTGCCAGCAGCGCGGACCTGACCACCGGGGAGCTGTTTTTT,CASSADLTTGELFF
TRBJ2-1,TRBD2,TRBV15,many,17,TGTGCCACCAGCAGAGCTCGGGAACTAGCGGACTACAATGAGCAGTTCTTC,CATSRARELADYNEQFF
TRBJ2-7,-,TRBV7-9,-,23,-,CASSLAFYLCASSMGGPLYEQYF
TRBJ1-1,-,TRBV19,-,13,TGTGCCAGTAGGATTAATTTGAACACTGAAGCTTTCTTT,CASRINLNTEAFF
TRBJ2-7,TRBD2,TRBV6-4,-,17,TGTGCCAGCAGTGACTCGGGACTAGCGGGGGGAACCTACGAGCAGTACTTC,CASSDSGLAGGTYEQYF
TRBJ2-7,TRBD2,TRBV20-1,few,14,TGCAGTGCTAGGCAAACTAGCGGGAGCCACGAGCAGTACTTC,CSARQTSGSHEQYF
TRBJ2-7,TRBD2,TRBV9,few,15,TGTGCCAGCAGCGTAGGTCCGGGAGGGCCGGAAGAGCAGTACTTC,CASSVGPGGPEEQYF
TRBJ2-7,TRBD1,TRBV10-3,many,12,TGTGCCACTGGACAGGGGCGCGACGAGCAGTACTTC,CATGQGRDEQYF
TRBJ2-5,-,TRBV29-1,-,12,TGCAGCGGGGGACTGCTCCAAGAGACCCAGTACTTC,CSGGLLQETQYF
TRBJ2-1,TRBD2,TRBV30,many,14,TGTGCCTGGAGTGAAGGACTAGCGCACAATGAGCAGTTCTTC,CAWSEGLAHNEQFF
TRBJ1-5,-,TRBV9,many,16,TGTGCCAGCAGCGTAGGGGTAGGGGCAGGCAATCAGCCCCAGCATTTT,CASSVGVGAGNQPQHF
TRBJ1-1,-,TRBV5-6,-,13,TGTGCCAACAGCCCTAGGGGATGGACTGAAGCTTTCTTT,CANSPRGWTEAFF
TRBJ2-7,-,TRBV5-5,-,14,TGTGCCAGCAGCTGGGCAGGGAGCTCCTACGAGCAGTACTTC,CASSWAGSSYEQYF
TRBJ1-3,-,TRBV29-1,-,14,TGCAGCGTTGAGTGGCAGGAGGCTGGAAACGCCGTATATTTT,CSVEWQEAGNAVYF
TRBJ2-3,-,TRBV2,-,13,TGTGCCAGCAATTTATGGGGCAATCAGCCCCAGTATTTT,CASNLWGNQPQYF
TRBJ2-7,-,TRBV9,-,14,TGTGCCAGCAGCGTAGAGGGGCACTCCTACGAGCAGTACTTC,CASSVEGHSYEQYF
TRBJ1-1,TRBD1,TRBV5-1,many,14,TGCGCCAGCAGGGACAGGGCCGTGGGCACTGAAGCTTTCTTT,CASRDRAVGTEAFF
TRBJ1-2,TRBD1,TRBV5-1,-,13,TGCGCCAGCAGCCAGGACAGGGGCTATGGCTACACCTTC,CASSQDRGYGYTF